The next 18 T cell receptor beta chains were all read from a single sample in a study of blood T cell repertoires in COVID-19. Data came from immunoSEQ multiplex PCR; TCRdb stores just in-frame clones and leaves some out. The table lists about 53,000 clones, 70% to 85% of them singletons, with 14% in the top ten. Sequences were obtained from peripheral blood. The receptors here all came from a human donor in a cohort sampled during active COVID-19.

In this sample, this clone turned up once. The chain uses TRBV19 and TRBJ2-7; 7 nucleotides match TRBD1. The CDR3 is 14 amino acids. V shed 3 bases and J 3 bases; nucleotides not matched to a gene: 5. CDR1 and CDR2 (germline): LNHDA, SQIVND (reference sequence). The CDR3 is CASSIGTVVYEQYF. The CDR3 nucleotides are TGTGCCAGTAGTATCGGGACAGTAGTCTACGAGCAGTACTTC.

The chain employs TRBV18 and TRBJ2-3; D gene uncertain. Trimming took 3 bases from V and 0 from J, leaving 10 bases between them. The length of the CDR3 is 15 residues. CDR1 and CDR2 (germline): KGHSH, LQKENI. The chain's CDR3 is CASSPLQTSTDTQYF. In DNA, the CDR3 is TGTGCCAGCTCACCGCTCCAGACTAGCACAGATACGCAGTATTTT.

The rearrangement joins TRBV6-5 to TRBJ2-7; TRBD1 matches at 7 bases. J was trimmed by 3 bases and V by 8 bases; bases with no gene match: 4. In germline, CDR1 is MNHEY, CDR2 SVGAGI. This CDR3 region has 12 residues. The CDR3 DNA is TGTGCCAGCTCCCACAGGGGCTACGAGCAGTACTTC. Residues: CASSHRGYEQYF.

This clone came up once. V usage is TRBV11-2 and J usage is TRBJ2-7; 7 bases align to TRBD1. The ends lost 4 bases at V and 3 bases at J; junction bases unmatched: 3. This CDR3 comprises 13 residues. The germline V gene encodes CDR1 SGHAT and CDR2 FQNNGV. The DNA of the CDR3 is TGTGCCAGCAGCTCGAACAGGGGCTACGAGCAGTACTTC. Amino acid sequence: CASSSNRGYEQYF. The entire variable domain, with the rest obtained from reference TRBV11-2 and TRBJ2-7, is as follows: EAGVAQSPRYKIIEKRQSVAFWCNPISGHATLYWYQQILGQGPKLLIQFQNNGVVDDSQLPKDRFSAERLKGVDSTLKIQPAKLEDSAVYLCASSSNRGYEQYFGPGTRLTVT.

The genes are TRBV5-6 and TRBJ2-1, with TRBD1 as a possible D gene (5 bases). This CDR3 spans 13 amino acids. Between the trimmed V and J ends, which lost 5 bases and 10 bases, there was a span of 16 bases. Germline CDR1 is SGHDT and CDR2 is YYEEEE. The CDR3 spells CASRPKSGAEQFF. Here the CDR3 DNA reads TGTGCCAGCAGACCTAAGAGTGGGGCCGAGCAGTTCTTC.

The rearrangement links TRBV12-5 to TRBJ2-5, with 8 bases that match TRBD2. Germline-derived CDR1 and CDR2 are LGHNT and FRNRAP. The CDR3 length is 17 residues. With V trimmed by 3 bases and J by 7 bases, 16 bases remained unmatched. The CDR3 DNA is TGTGCTAGTGGTTTCTTAGCGGGGACGACGGCCGGTAGGACCCAGTACTTC. It specifies CASGFLAGTTAGRTQYF.

This chain's CDR3 is CASSFGLGYEQYF. As DNA, the CDR3 is TGCGCCAGCAGCTTCGGACTAGGCTACGAGCAGTACTTC. The chain links TRBV5-1 to TRBJ2-7, with 7 nucleotides matching TRBD2. Germline V gene lookup returns CDR1 SGHRS and CDR2 YFSETQ. There are 13 residues in the CDR3. J was trimmed by 3 bases and V by 2 bases; bases with no gene match: 2.

As for this clone: The junction differs from germline at one of its ends, possibly a read error. This CDR3 reads CASSVAAEGNSIYF. The CDR3 DNA sequence: TGTGCCAGCAGCGTAGCGGCAGAGGGAAACAGCATATATTTT. The J gene is TRBJ1-3, the V gene TRBV9; D gene ambiguous. This CDR3 is built from 14 residues. Germline V gene lookup returns CDR1 SGDLS and CDR2 YYNGEE.

This chain uses TRBV27 with TRBJ1-1; 7 bases fit TRBD1. Germline CDR1 reads MNHEY; CDR2 reads SMNVEV (reference sequence). J lost 1 base, V lost 6 bases, and 17 bases had no gene match. The CDR3 is made up of 18 amino acids. The CDR3 loop reads CASSSRTGQVGRNTEAFF. The CDR3 coding sequence is TGTGCCAGCAGCTCCCGGACCGGACAGGTCGGGAGGAACACTGAAGCTTTCTTT.

The CDR3 is CASSPRTDMTRHYEQYF. The CDR3 DNA reads TGCGCCAGCAGCCCTCGTACCGATATGACAAGGCACTACGAGCAGTACTTC. The chain employs TRBV4-1 and TRBJ2-7; D is uncertain. The V end lost 4 bases, the J end lost 3 bases, and 22 bases lay between the germline ends. CDR1 is MGHRA and CDR2 is YSYEKL in the germline V gene. This CDR3 has 17 amino acids.

This clone was picked up a small number of times. This rearrangement joins TRBV4-2 to TRBJ2-1; a weak D match, TRBD1 (6 bases). CDR1 and CDR2 from the germline V gene are LGHNA and YNFKEQ. The CDR3 is made up of 16 amino acids. V was cut by 0 bases and J by 0 bases, with 9 bases left in between. The CDR3 sequence: CASSQEGTRSYNEQFF. The DNA of the CDR3 is TGTGCCAGCAGCCAAGAAGGGACACGCTCCTACAATGAGCAGTTCTTC.

The chain is built from TRBV6-2 or TRBV6-3 and TRBJ2-5, with TRBD1 matching 9 bases. This CDR3 comprises 16 residues. CDR1 is MNHEY, CDR2 SVGEGT, per germline. The V segment lost 5 bases and the J segment 5 bases; nucleotides outside the gene matches: 12. The CDR3 loop reads CASSLFTGGAFETQYF. DNA for the CDR3: TGTGCCAGCAGTCTATTTACAGGGGGCGCTTTCGAGACCCAGTACTTC.

This chain joins TRBV5-4 and TRBJ2-7; TRBD2 matches at 9 bases. The CDR3 loop spans 15 amino acids. The V gene's germline CDR1 is SGHNT and CDR2 YYREEE (reference sequence). Trimming at V came to 7 bases and at J to 2 bases, leaving 10 bases not matched to a gene. In nucleotides, the CDR3 is TGTGCCAGCTCCCCGGGCGGGAGGGTTCCCTACGAGCAGTACTTC. Protein product: CASSPGGRVPYEQYF. The variable domain in full, with the rest retrieved from reference TRBV5-4 and TRBJ2-7, is ETGVTQSPTHLIKTRGQQVTLRCSSQSGHNTVSWYQQALGQGPQFIFQYYREEENGRGNFPPRFSGLQFPNYSSELNVNALELDDSALYLCASSPGGRVPYEQYFGPGTRLTVT.

This rearrangement joins TRBV5-1 to TRBJ2-7; TRBD1 agrees at 8 bases. Germline V lookup: CDR1 SGHRS, CDR2 YFSETQ. Unmatched junction bases numbered 6, after V lost 4 bases and J lost 3 bases. The CDR3 is 14 residues long. The CDR3 loop is CASSPYGQGYEQYF. The CDR3 nucleotides read TGCGCCAGCAGCCCCTACGGACAGGGCTACGAGCAGTACTTC.

The chain combines TRBV7-3 with TRBJ2-7; 12 nucleotides agree with TRBD2. The germline CDR1 and CDR2 sequences are SGHTA and FQGTGA. The CDR3 consists of 19 residues. Germline trimming cut 1 base from V and 4 bases from J; bases unmatched to any gene: 14. As DNA, the CDR3 is TGTGCCAGCAGCTTAAAGCCGGGCCGACTAGCGGGAGAAGGTTACGAGCAGTACTTC. It translates to CASSLKPGRLAGEGYEQYF. Using reference TRBV7-3 and TRBJ2-7 for the parts outside the CDR3, the full variable domain is GAGVSQTPSNKVTEKGKYVELRCDPISGHTALYWYRQSLGQGPEFLIYFQGTGAADDSGLPNDRFFAVRPEGSVSTLKIQRTERGDSAVYLCASSLKPGRLAGEGYEQYFGPGTRLTVT.

The V gene is TRBV6-5, the J gene TRBJ2-7; weak D call: TRBD2 (7 bases). Germline V gene data show CDR1 as MNHEY and CDR2 as SVGAGI. The CDR3 is 14 amino acids. Trimming stripped 6 bases from V and 2 bases from J, with 14 bases between. The CDR3 sequence is CASSRRGPAYEQYF. CDR3 nucleotide sequence: TGTGCCAGCAGCCGGCGGGGGCCCGCCTACGAGCAGTACTTC.

The genes are TRBV5-1 and TRBJ1-3; D gene unclear. The CDR3 length is 14 residues. V shed 4 bases and J shed 4 bases, with 12 bases lying between them. CDR1 is SGHRS, CDR2 YFSETQ, per germline. The CDR3 sequence is CASSHSDGGNTIYF. DNA of the CDR3: TGCGCCAGCAGCCATTCAGACGGGGGAAACACCATATATTTT. Together with reference TRBV5-1 and TRBJ1-3, the CDR3 gives the full variable domain: KAGVTQTPRYLIKTRGQQVTLSCSPISGHRSVSWYQQTPGQGLQFLFEYFSETQRNKGNFPGRFSGRQFSNSRSEMNVSTLELGDSALYLCASSHSDGGNTIYFGEGSWLTVV.

This clone was found a few times. The rearrangement joins TRBV19 to TRBJ1-2, with D uncertain. The germline V and J ends were trimmed by 9 bases and 7 bases, with 18 bases remaining between them. The germline gives CDR1 LNHDA, CDR2 SQIVND (reference sequence). The CDR3 runs to 13 residues. Here the CDR3 reads CASSGILNPGYTF. In DNA form, the CDR3 reads TGTGCCAGCTCCGGGATTCTGAATCCTGGCTACACCTTC.